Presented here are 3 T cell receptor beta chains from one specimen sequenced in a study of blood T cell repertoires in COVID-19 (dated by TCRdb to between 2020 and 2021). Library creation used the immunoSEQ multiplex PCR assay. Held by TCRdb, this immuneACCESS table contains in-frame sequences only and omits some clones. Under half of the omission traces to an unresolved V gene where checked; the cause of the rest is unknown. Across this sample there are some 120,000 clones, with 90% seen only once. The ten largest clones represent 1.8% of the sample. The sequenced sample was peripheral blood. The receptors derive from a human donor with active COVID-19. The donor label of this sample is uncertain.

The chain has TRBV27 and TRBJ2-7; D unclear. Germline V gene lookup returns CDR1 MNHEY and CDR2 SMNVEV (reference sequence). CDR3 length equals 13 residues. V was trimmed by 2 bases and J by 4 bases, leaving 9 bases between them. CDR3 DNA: TGTGCCAGCAGTTTAAGCGCGGAATACGAGCAGTACTTC. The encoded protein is CASSLSAEYEQYF.

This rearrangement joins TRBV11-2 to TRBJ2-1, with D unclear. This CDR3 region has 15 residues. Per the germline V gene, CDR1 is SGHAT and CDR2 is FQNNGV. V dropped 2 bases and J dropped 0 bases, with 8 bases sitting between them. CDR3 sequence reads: CASSLSPSSYNEQFF. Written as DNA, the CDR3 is TGTGCCAGCAGCTTAAGCCCTAGCTCCTACAATGAGCAGTTCTTC. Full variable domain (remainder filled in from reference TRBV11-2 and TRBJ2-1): EAGVAQSPRYKIIEKRQSVAFWCNPISGHATLYWYQQILGQGPKLLIQFQNNGVVDDSQLPKDRFSAERLKGVDSTLKIQPAKLEDSAVYLCASSLSPSSYNEQFFGPGTRLTVL.

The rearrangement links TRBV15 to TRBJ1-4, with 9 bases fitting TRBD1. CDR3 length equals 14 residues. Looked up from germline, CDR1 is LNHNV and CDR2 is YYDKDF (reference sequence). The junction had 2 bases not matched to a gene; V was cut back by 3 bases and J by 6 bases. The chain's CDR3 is CATSRDRGDEKLFF. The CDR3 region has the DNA TGTGCCACCAGCAGGGACAGGGGCGATGAAAAACTGTTTTTT.